This entry is about one T cell receptor (beta chain). The data stem from a study of blood T cell repertoires in COVID-19. Study overall: T cells, B-cell-depleted T cells, or PBMCs provided the cDNA or gDNA that served as material.

Sequencing was performed with immunoSEQ multiplex PCR; in TCRdb, only in-frame clones are kept and a portion is missing. There are roughly 150,000 clones in the sample; 80% to 90% occur only once, and under 15% lies in the top ten. Trimming took off 4 bases at V and 9 bases at J, with 9 bases between the two ends. The CDR3 sequence is 11 residues long. CDR1 MNHEY and CDR2 SVGAGI come from the germline V gene. The receptor's source is a man aged 18 to 30 with COVID-19, enrolled during active disease. The rearrangement links TRBV6-5 to TRBJ1-1, with a possible D match to TRBD1 (6 bases). Material: peripheral blood. CDR3 nucleotides: TGTGCCAGCAGTTCTGACAGGCAAGCTTTCTTT. Translated, it gives CASSSDRQAFF.